The clone carrying this TCR beta chain was counted between two and nine times. What it binds is unknown. The CDR3 is 16 amino acids. Germline trimming cut 4 bases from V and 5 bases from J; bases unmatched to any gene: 7. Germline V CDR1 and CDR2: LGHNA, YNFKEQ. Isolated PBMCs totaled at least 6.5 million in each sample. This entry is derived from a study of blood T cells in healthy people across ages. Overall study findings and caveats: Significant beta diversity loss was already apparent by age roughly 38, declining roughly linearly.

Primers used in a second PCR of roughly 7 to 11 cycles were a sample-barcoded 5' primer and a J-beta primer mix. Each CDR3 protein is one row after TCRdb ran MiXCR on the 5' RACE reads. The sample yields about a million distinct CDR3 sequences, around two fifths seen once. Sample: blood. This sequence originates from a young man in good health. The gene calls are TRBV4-2 and TRBJ1-6; 8 bases align to TRBD1. The CDR3 region is CASSPRTGLDNSPLHF. The DNA of the CDR3 is TGTGCCAGCAGCCCAAGGACAGGGTTAGATAATTCACCCCTCCACTTT.